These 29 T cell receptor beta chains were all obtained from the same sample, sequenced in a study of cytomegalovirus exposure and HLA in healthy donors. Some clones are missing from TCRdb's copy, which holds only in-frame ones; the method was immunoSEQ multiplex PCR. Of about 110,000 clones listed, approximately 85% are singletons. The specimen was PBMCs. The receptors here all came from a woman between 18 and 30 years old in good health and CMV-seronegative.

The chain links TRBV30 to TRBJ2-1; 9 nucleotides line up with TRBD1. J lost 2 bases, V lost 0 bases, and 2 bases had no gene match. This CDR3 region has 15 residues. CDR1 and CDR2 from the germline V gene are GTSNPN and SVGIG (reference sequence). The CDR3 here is CAWSVTGGPYNEQFF. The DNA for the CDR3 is TGTGCCTGGAGTGTAACAGGGGGCCCCTACAATGAGCAGTTCTTC.

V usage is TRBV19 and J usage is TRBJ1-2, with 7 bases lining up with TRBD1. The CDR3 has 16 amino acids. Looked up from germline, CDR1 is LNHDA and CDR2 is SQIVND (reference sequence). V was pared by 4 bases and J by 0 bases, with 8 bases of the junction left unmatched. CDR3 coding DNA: TGTGCCAGTAGTAGTCGGACAGGCCCACCTAACTATGGCTACACCTTC. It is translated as CASSSRTGPPNYGYTF.

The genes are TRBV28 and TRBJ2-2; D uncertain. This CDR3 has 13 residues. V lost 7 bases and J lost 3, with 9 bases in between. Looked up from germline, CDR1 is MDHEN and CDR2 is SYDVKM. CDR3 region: CASTPRDTGELFF. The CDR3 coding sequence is TGTGCCAGCACCCCTCGGGACACCGGGGAGCTGTTTTTT.

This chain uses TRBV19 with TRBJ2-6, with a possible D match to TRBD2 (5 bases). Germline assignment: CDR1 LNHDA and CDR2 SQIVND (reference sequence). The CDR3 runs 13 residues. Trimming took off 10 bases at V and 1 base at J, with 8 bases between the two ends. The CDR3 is CATTGSGANVLTF. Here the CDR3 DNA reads TGTGCCACCACGGGGTCTGGGGCCAACGTCCTGACTTTC.

As DNA, the CDR3 is TGTGCCAGCAGCTCCCTTGGCAGGGGCTATGGCTACACCTTC. Its protein is CASSSLGRGYGYTF. The gene calls are TRBV13 and TRBJ1-2; tentatively, D is TRBD1 (6 bases). The V end lost 4 bases, the J end lost 4 bases, and 13 bases lay between the germline ends. The CDR3 has 14 residues. Germline values: CDR1 PRHDT, CDR2 FYEKMQ (reference sequence).

The CDR3 bases are TGCGCCAGCAGCTCGTTAAGCGGGGGGGACACCGGGGAGCTGTTTTTT. Protein: CASSSLSGGDTGELFF. The chain has TRBV5-1 and TRBJ2-2; TRBD2 agrees at 10 bases. Per germline, CDR1 SGHRS and CDR2 YFSETQ. The CDR3 spans 16 residues. V shed 3 bases and J 3 bases; nucleotides not matched to a gene: 5.

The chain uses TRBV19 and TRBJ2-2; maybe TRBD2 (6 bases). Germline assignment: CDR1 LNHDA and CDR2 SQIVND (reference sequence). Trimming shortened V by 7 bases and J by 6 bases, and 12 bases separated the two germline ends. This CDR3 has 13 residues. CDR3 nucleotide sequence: TGTGCCAGTATGCGGGGAGGATCCGGGGAGCTGTTTTTT. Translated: CASMRGGSGELFF. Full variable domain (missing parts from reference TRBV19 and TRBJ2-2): DGGITQSPKYLFRKEGQNVTLSCEQNLNHDAMYWYRQDPGQGLRLIYYSQIVNDFQKGDIAEGYSVSREKKESFPLTVTSAQKNPTAFYLCASMRGGSGELFFGEGSRLTVL.

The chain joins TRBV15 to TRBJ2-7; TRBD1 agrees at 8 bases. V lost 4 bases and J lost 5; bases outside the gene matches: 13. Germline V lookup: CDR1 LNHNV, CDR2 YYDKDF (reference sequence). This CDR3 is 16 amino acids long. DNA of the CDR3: TGTGCCACCAGCATCACAGCAGGGGGCGCGTGGGACGAGCAGTACTTC. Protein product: CATSITAGGAWDEQYF.

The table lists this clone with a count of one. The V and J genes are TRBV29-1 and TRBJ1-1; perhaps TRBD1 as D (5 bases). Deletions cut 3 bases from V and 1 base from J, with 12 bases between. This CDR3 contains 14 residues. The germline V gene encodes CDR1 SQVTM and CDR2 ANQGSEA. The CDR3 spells CSVEVRGPNTEAFF. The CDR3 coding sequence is TGCAGCGTTGAGGTTAGGGGCCCGAACACTGAAGCTTTCTTT.

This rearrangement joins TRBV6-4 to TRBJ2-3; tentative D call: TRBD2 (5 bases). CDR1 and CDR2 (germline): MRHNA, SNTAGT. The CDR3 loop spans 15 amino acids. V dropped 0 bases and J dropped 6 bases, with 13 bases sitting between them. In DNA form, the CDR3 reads TGTGCCAGCAGTGACTCGCCCGGGGATTTGGATACGCAGTATTTT. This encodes CASSDSPGDLDTQYF.

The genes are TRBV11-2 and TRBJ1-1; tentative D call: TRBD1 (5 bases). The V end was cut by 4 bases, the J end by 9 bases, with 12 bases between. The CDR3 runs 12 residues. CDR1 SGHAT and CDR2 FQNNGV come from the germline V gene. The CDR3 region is CASSSPGGKAFF. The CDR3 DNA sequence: TGTGCCAGCAGCTCCCCTGGGGGGAAAGCTTTCTTT. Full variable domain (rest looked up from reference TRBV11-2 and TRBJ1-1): EAGVAQSPRYKIIEKRQSVAFWCNPISGHATLYWYQQILGQGPKLLIQFQNNGVVDDSQLPKDRFSAERLKGVDSTLKIQPAKLEDSAVYLCASSSPGGKAFFGQGTRLTVV.

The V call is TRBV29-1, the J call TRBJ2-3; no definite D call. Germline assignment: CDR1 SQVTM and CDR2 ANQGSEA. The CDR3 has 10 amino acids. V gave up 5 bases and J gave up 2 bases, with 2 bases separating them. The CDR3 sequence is CSVYTDTQYF. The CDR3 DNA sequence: TGCAGCGTTTACACAGATACGCAGTATTTT.

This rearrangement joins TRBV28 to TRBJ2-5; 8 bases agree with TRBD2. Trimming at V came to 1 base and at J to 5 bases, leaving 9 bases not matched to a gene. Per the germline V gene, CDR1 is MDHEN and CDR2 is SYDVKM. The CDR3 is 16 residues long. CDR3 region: CASSLYGGASEETQYF. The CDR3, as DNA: TGTGCCAGCAGTTTATACGGGGGGGCCAGTGAGGAGACCCAGTACTTC.

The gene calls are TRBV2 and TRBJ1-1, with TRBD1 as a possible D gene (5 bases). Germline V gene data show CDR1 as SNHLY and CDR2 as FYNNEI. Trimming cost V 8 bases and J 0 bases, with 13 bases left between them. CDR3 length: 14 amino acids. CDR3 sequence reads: CASGQTALNTEAFF. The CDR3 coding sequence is TGTGCCAGCGGTCAGACAGCACTGAACACTGAAGCTTTCTTT.

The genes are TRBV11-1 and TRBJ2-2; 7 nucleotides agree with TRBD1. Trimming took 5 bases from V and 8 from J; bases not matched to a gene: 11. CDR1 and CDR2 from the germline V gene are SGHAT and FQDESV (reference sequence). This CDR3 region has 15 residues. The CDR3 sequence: CASSQTGNYPGELFF. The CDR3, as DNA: TGTGCCAGCAGCCAGACAGGGAATTACCCTGGGGAGCTGTTTTTT.

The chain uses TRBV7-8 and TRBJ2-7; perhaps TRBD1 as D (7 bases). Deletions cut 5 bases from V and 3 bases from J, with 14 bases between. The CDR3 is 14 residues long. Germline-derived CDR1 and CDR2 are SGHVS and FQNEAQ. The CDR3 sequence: CASSPQGGGYEQYF. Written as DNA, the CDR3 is TGTGCCAGCAGCCCGCAGGGGGGAGGCTACGAGCAGTACTTC.

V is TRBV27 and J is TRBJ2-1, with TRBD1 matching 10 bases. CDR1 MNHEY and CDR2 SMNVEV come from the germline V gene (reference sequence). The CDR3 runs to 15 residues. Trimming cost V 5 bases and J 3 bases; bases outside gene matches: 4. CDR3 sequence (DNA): TGTGCCAGCAGTCGGGACAGGGGTATCTACAATGAGCAGTTCTTC. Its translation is CASSRDRGIYNEQFF.

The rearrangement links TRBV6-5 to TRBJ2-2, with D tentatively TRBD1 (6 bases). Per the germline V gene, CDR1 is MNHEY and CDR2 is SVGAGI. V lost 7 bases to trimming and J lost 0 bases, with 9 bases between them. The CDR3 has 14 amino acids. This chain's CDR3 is CASKQGPNTGELFF. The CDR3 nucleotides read TGTGCCAGCAAACAGGGCCCGAACACCGGGGAGCTGTTTTTT.

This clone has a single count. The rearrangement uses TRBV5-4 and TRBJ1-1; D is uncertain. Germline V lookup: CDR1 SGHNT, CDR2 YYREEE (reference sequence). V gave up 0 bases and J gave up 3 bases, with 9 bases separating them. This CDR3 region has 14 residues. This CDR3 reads CASSLVSGDTEAFF. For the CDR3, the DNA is TGTGCCAGCAGCTTGGTAAGCGGAGACACTGAAGCTTTCTTT.

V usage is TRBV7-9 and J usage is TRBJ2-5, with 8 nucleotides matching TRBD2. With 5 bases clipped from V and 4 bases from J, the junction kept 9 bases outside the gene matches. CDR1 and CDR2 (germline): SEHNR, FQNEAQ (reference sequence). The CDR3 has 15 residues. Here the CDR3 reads CASSPGGVARETQYF. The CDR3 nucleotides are TGTGCCAGCAGCCCGGGAGGGGTGGCCCGAGAGACCCAGTACTTC. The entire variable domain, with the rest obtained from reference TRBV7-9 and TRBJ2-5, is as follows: DTGVSQNPRHKITKRGQNVTFRCDPISEHNRLYWYRQTLGQGPEFLTYFQNEAQLEKSRLLSDRFSAERPKGSFSTLEIQRTEQGDSAMYLCASSPGGVARETQYFGPGTRLLVL.

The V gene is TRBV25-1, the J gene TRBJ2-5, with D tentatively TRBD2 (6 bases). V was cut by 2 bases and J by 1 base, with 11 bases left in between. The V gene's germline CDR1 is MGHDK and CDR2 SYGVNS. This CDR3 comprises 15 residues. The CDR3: CASSEGLTSQETQYF. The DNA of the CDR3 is TGTGCCAGCAGTGAAGGCTTGACTAGCCAAGAGACCCAGTACTTC.

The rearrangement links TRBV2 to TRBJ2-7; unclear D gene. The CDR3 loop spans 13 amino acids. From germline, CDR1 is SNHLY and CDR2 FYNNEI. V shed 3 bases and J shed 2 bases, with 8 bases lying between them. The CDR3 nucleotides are TGTGCCAGCAGTGAGGGCAGAACCTACGAGCAGTACTTC. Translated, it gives CASSEGRTYEQYF.

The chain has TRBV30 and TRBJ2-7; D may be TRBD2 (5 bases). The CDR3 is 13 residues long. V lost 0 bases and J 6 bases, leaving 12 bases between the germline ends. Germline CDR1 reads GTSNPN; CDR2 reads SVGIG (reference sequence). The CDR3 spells CAWSVRGMPEQYF. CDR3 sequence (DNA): TGTGCCTGGAGTGTACGAGGGATGCCCGAGCAGTACTTC.

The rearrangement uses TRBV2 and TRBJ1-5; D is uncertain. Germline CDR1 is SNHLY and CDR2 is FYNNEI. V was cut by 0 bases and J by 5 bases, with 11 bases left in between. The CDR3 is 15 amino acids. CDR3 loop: CASSEAEANYQPQHF. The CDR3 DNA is TGTGCCAGCAGTGAAGCAGAGGCAAACTATCAGCCCCAGCATTTT.

The CDR3 reads CSVEGRGNEKLFF. Written as DNA, the CDR3 is TGCAGCGTTGAGGGCAGGGGGAACGAAAAACTGTTTTTT. The rearrangement links TRBV29-1 to TRBJ1-4, with 7 bases fitting TRBD1. The CDR3 runs 13 residues. J was trimmed by 8 bases and V by 3 bases; bases with no gene match: 6. CDR1 and CDR2 from the germline V gene are SQVTM and ANQGSEA.

The CDR3: CASSRSQQGLSGNTIYF. The CDR3, as DNA: TGTGCCAGCTCACGTTCCCAGCAGGGGCTCTCTGGAAACACCATATATTTT. This sequence joins TRBV18 and TRBJ1-3, with a possible D match to TRBD1 (6 bases). The CDR3 spans 17 residues. The V gene's germline CDR1 is KGHSH and CDR2 LQKENI. V lost 4 bases and J lost 0, with 16 bases in between.

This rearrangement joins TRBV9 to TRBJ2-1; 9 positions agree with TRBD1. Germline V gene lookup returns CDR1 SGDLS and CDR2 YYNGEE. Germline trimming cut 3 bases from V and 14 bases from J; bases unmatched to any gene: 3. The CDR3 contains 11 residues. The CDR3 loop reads CASSDGTGKFF. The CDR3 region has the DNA TGTGCCAGCAGCGACGGGACAGGGAAGTTCTTC. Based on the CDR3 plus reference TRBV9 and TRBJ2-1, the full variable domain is DSGVTQTPKHLITATGQRVTLRCSPRSGDLSVYWYQQSLDQGLQFLIQYYNGEERAKGNILERFSAQQFPDLHSELNLSSLELGDSALYFCASSDGTGKFFGPGTRLTVL.

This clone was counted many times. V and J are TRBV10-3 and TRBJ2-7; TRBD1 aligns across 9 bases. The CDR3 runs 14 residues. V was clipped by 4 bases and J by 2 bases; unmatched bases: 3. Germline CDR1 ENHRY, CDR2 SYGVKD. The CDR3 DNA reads TGTGCCATCAGTGGGGGGACAGGGCCCTACGAGCAGTACTTC. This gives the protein CAISGGTGPYEQYF.

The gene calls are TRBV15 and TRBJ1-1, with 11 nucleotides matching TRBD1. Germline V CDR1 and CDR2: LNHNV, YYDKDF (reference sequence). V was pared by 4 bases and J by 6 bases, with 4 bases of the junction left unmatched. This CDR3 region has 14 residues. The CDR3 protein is CATSIGQGAPEAFF. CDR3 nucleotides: TGTGCCACCAGCATCGGACAGGGGGCGCCTGAAGCTTTCTTT. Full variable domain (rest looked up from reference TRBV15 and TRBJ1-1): DAMVIQNPRYQVTQFGKPVTLSCSQTLNHNVMYWYQQKSSQAPKLLFHYYDKDFNNEADTPDNFQSRRPNTSFCFLDIRSPGLGDTAMYLCATSIGQGAPEAFFGQGTRLTVV.